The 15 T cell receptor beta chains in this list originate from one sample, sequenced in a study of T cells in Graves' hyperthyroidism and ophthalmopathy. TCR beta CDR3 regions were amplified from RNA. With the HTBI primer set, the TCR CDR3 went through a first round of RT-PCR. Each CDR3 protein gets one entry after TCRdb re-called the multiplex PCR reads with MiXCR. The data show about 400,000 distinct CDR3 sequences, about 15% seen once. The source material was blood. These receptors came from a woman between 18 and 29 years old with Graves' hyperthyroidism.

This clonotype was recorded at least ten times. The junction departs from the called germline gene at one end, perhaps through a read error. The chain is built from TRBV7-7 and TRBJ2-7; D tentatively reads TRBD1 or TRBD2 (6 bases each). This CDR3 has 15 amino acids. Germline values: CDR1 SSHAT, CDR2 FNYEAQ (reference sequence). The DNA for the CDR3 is TGTGCTAGCAGCTCAGGGGTAGGAGGGGCATACGAGCAGTACTTC. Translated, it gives CASSSGVGGAYEQYF.

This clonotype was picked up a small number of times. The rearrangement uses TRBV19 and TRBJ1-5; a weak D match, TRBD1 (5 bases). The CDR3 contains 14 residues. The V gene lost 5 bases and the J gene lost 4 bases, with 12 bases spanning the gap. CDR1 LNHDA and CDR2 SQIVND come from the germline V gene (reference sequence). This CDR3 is CASSYRGDNQPQHF. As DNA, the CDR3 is TGTGCCAGTAGTTATAGGGGAGATAATCAGCCCCAGCATTTT.

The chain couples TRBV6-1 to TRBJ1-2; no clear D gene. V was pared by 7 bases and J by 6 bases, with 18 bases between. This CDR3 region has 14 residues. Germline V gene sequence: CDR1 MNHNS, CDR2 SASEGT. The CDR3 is CASTPSREEDGYTF. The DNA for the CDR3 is TGTGCCAGCACTCCAAGTCGGGAGGAGGATGGCTACACCTTC.

The CDR3 sequence is CSARNAGERDTQYF. The CDR3 nucleotides are TGCAGTGCTAGGAACGCGGGGGAGAGGGATACGCAGTATTTT. The chain recombines TRBV20-1 with TRBJ2-3; 7 bases line up with TRBD2. J was trimmed by 6 bases and V by 3 bases; bases with no gene match: 9. The germline V gene has CDR1 DFQATT and CDR2 SNEGSKA (reference sequence). The CDR3 has 14 amino acids.

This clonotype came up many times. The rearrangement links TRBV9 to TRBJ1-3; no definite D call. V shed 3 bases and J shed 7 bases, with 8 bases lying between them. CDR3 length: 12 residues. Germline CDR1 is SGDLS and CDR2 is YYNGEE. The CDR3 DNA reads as TGTGCCAGCAGCGAGTATGGCAACACCATATATTTT. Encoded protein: CASSEYGNTIYF.

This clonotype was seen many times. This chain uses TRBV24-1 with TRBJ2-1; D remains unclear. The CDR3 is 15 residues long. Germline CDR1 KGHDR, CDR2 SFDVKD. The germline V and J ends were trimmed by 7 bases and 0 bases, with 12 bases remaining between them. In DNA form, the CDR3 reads TGTGCCACCAGCCAGGCAGCCGACTCCTACAATGAGCAGTTCTTC. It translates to CATSQAADSYNEQFF.

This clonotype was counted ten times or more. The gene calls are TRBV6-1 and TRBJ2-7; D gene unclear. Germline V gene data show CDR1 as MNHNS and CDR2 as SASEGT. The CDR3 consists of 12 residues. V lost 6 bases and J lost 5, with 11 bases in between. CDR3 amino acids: CASSYSPNEQYF. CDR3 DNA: TGTGCCAGCAGCTATAGTCCTAACGAGCAGTACTTC.

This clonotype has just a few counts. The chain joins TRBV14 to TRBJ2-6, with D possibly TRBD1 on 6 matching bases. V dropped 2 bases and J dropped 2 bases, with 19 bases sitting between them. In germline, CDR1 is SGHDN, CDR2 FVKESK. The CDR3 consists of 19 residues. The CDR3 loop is CASSQSRNRGGPGANVLTF. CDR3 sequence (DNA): TGTGCCAGCAGCCAATCACGCAACCGAGGGGGACCTGGGGCCAACGTCCTGACTTTC.

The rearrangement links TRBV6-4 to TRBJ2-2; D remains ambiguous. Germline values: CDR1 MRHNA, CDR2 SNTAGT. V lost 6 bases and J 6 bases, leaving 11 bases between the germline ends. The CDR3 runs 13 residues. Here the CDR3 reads CASSERTSGELFF. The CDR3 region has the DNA TGTGCCAGCAGCGAGAGGACGTCCGGGGAGCTGTTTTTT.

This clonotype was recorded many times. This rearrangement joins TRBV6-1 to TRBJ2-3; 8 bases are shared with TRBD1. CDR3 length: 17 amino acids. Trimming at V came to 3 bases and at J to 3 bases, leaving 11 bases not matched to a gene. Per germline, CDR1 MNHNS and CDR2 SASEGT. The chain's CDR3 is CASSEGGAGGKTDTQYF. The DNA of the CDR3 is TGTGCCAGCAGTGAGGGAGGCGCAGGGGGCAAAACAGATACGCAGTATTTT.

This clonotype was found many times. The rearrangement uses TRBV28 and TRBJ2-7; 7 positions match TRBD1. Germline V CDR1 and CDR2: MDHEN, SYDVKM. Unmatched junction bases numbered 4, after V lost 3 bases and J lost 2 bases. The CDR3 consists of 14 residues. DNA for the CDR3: TGTGCCAGCAGTTTTCAGGGGGATACCTACGAGCAGTACTTC. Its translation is CASSFQGDTYEQYF.

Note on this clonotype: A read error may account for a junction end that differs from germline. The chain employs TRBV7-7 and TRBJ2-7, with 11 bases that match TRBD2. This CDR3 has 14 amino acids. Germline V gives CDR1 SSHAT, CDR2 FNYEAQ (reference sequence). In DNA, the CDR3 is TGTGCTAGCAGCGTACTAGCGGGGGCCTACGAGCAGTACTTC. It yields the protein CASSVLAGAYEQYF.

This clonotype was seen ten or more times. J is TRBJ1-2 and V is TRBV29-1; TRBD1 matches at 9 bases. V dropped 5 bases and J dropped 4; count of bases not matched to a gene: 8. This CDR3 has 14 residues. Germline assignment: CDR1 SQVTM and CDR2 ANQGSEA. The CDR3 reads CSVKRTGDTYGYTF. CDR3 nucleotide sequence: TGCAGCGTTAAACGGACAGGGGATACCTATGGCTACACCTTC.

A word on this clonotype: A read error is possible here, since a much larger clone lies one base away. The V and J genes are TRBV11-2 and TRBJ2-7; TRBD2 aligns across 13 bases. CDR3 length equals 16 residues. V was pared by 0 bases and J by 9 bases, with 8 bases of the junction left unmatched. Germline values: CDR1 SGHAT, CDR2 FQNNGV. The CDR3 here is CASSLETSGGPEGQYF. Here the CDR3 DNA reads TGTGCCAGCAGCTTAGAGACTAGCGGGGGGCCGGAGGGGCAGTACTTC.

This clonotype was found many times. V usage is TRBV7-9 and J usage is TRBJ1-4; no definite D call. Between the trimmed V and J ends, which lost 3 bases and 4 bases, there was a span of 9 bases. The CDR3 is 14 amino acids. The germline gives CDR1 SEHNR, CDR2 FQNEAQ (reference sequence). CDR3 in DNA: TGTGCCAGCAGCTTTCAGGAGGGTAATGAAAAACTGTTTTTT. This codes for CASSFQEGNEKLFF.